Following are 6 T cell receptor beta chains from one sample sequenced in a study of blood T cell repertoires in COVID-19. Clones were sequenced by immunoSEQ multiplex PCR, and TCRdb holds only the in-frame ones, with some missing. The data show 240,000 or so clones, roughly nine tenths seen once. Specimen: peripheral blood. These receptors were taken from a man aged 55 to 70 with acute or convalescent COVID-19.

The chain is built from TRBV4-3 and TRBJ2-3; the match to TRBD2 covers 9 bases. The trim removed 0 bases at V and 2 bases at J, leaving 3 bases unmatched. Germline-derived CDR1 and CDR2 are LGHNA and YSLEER. The CDR3 covers 16 residues. The CDR3 here is CASSQDPSGTTDTQYF. CDR3 nucleotide sequence: TGCGCCAGCAGCCAAGATCCTAGCGGGACCACAGATACGCAGTATTTT.

The chain couples TRBV4-2 to TRBJ2-3, with 9 bases lining up with TRBD2. V lost 1 base to trimming and J lost 1 base; unmatched junction nucleotides: 6. CDR1 is LGHNA and CDR2 is YNFKEQ in the germline V gene. There are 17 residues in the CDR3. The CDR3 protein is CASSQGVSGSGTDTQYF. The CDR3, as DNA: TGTGCCAGCAGCCAAGGGGTTAGCGGGAGTGGCACAGATACGCAGTATTTT.

This sequence joins TRBV9 and TRBJ1-3, with 7 positions matching TRBD1. The germline V gene encodes CDR1 SGDLS and CDR2 YYNGEE. V shed 6 bases, J shed 4 bases, and the junction held 19 bases outside the gene matches. This CDR3 spans 18 amino acids. The CDR3 DNA follows: TGTGCCAGCACCCCCTGGGACAGTCGAAACCTGGGGGGAAACACCATATATTTT. Its protein is CASTPWDSRNLGGNTIYF.

The J gene is TRBJ1-1, the V gene TRBV9, with TRBD1 matching 8 bases. Germline V gene lookup returns CDR1 SGDLS and CDR2 YYNGEE. Trimming at V came to 0 bases and at J to 11 bases, leaving 3 bases not matched to a gene. The CDR3 has 12 residues. CDR3 bases: TGTGCCAGCAGCGTAGGACAGGGGAGGGCTTTCTTT. Translated: CASSVGQGRAFF.

J is TRBJ2-2 and V is TRBV9; D is unresolved. Trimming removed 1 base from V and 4 bases from J, with 11 bases in between. This CDR3 is built from 15 residues. Germline values: CDR1 SGDLS, CDR2 YYNGEE. The CDR3 region is CASSVNERGTGELFF. DNA of the CDR3: TGTGCCAGCAGCGTAAATGAGCGTGGCACCGGGGAGCTGTTTTTT.

In the case of this clone: One end of the junction does not line up with germline, which may come from a read error. The chain couples TRBV11-2 to TRBJ2-7; 11 nucleotides agree with TRBD1. Per the germline V gene, CDR1 is SGHAT and CDR2 is FQNNGV. The CDR3 spans 13 residues. Here the CDR3 reads CASSLGGQGASDF. CDR3 in DNA: TGTGCCAGCAGCTTAGGCGGACAGGGGGCGTCTGACTTC.